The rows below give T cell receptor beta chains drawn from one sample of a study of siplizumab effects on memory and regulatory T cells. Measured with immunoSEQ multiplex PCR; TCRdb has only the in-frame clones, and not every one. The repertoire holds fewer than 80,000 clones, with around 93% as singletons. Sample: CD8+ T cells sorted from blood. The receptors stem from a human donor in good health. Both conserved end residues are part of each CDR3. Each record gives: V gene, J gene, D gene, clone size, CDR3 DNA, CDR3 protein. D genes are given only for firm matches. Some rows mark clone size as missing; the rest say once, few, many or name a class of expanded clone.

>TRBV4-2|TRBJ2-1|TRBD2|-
TGTGCCAGCAGCCTTGAAGCGGGGGGTTCTCCCAATGAGCAGTTCTTC
CASSLEAGGSPNEQFF
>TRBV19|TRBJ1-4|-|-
TGTGCCAGTACCCCGGGAGCAACTAATGAAAAACTGTTTTTT
CASTPGATNEKLFF
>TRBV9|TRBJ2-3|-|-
TGTGCCAGCAGCCCGAGCGGCACAGATACGCAGTATTTT
CASSPSGTDTQYF
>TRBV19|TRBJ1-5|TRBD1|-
TGTGCCAGTAGCGCCTCTTCGGGACAGTATAGCAATCAGCCCCAGCATTTT
CASSASSGQYSNQPQHF
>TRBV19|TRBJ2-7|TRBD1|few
TGTGCCAGTAGTGCGAACCCGACAGGGCGCGAGCAGTACTTC
CASSANPTGREQYF
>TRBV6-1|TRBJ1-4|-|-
TGTGCCAGCAGTGAATGGGGGGGCTCTGAAAAACTGTTTTTT
CASSEWGGSEKLFF
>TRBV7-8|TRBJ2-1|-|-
TGTGCCAGCAGGGGGGGCGTGATCAGTGGCAATGAGCAGTTCTTC
CASRGGVISGNEQFF
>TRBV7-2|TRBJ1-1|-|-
TGTGCCAGCAGCTTCGGTGGTTCCACTGAGGCTTTCTTT
CASSFGGSTEAFF
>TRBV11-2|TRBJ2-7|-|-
TGTGCCAGCAGGGTAGCGGTCTCCTACGAGCAGTACTTC
CASRVAVSYEQYF
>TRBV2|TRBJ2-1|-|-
TGTGACAGCAGTTCCGCGATTAAGAGAGACCGCTACAATGAACAGTTCTTC
CDSSSAIKRDRYNEQFF
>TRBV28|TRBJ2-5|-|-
TGTGCCAGCAGTTCTAGGGTCCGGGTAGAAGAGACCCAGTACTTC
CASSSRVRVEETQYF
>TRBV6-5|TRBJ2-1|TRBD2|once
TGTGCCAGCAGTTCGACTAGCGGGGTCAACAATGAGCAGTTCTTC
CASSSTSGVNNEQFF
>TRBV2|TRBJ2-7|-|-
TGTGCCAGCAACGCAGGGAACGAGCAGTACTTC
CASNAGNEQYF
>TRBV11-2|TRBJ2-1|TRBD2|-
TGTGCCAGCAGCTTAGCTAGCGGGGGGGCCAATGAGCAGTTCTTC
CASSLASGGANEQFF
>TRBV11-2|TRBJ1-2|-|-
TGTGCCAGCAAATTATTAGGCAGCGCAACTGGCTACACCTTC
CASKLLGSATGYTF
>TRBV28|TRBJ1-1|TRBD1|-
TGTGCCAGCAGTTCCCGGGACAGGGTTCTGAACACTGAAGCTTTCTTT
CASSSRDRVLNTEAFF
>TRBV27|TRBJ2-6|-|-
TGTGCCAGCAGTTCCCGGGCAGGGGGGCCCTCTGGGGCCAACGTCCTGACTTTC
CASSSRAGGPSGANVLTF
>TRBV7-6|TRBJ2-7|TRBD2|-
TGTGCCAGCAGCTTAGGAGCGGGGGGATACACCTACGAGCAGTACTTC
CASSLGAGGYTYEQYF
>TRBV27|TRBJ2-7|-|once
TGTGCCAGCAGTTTGGCAGGGTTTTACGACGAGCAGTACTTC
CASSLAGFYDEQYF
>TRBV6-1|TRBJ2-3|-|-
TGTGCCAGCAGTGAAGTTGGGGGCTCTCCTAGCACAGATACGCAGTATTTT
CASSEVGGSPSTDTQYF
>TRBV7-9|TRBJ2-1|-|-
TGTGCCAGCAGCTCTTACTACAATGAGCAGTTCTTC
CASSSYYNEQFF
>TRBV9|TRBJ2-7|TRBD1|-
TGTGCCAGCAGCCCTCAGGGGGCCCCCCCCCACGAGCAGTACTTC
CASSPQGAPPHEQYF
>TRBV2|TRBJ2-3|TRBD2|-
TGTGCCAGCCCGACTAGCGGGGTTTTAGATACGCAGTATTTT
CASPTSGVLDTQYF
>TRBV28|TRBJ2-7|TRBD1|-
TGTGCCAGCAGTTCACCCGGGACAGGGACCTACGAGCAGTACTTC
CASSSPGTGTYEQYF
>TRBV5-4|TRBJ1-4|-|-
TGTGCCAGCAGCTTGGTCCCCGGGGCTAATGAAAAACTGTTTTTT
CASSLVPGANEKLFF
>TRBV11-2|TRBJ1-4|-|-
TGTGCCAGCAGCTCGGGGGGTATGAGGGAAAAACTGTTTTTT
CASSSGGMREKLFF
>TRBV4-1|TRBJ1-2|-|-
TGCGCCAGCAGGTCGGTCGGGGGGGACTATGGCTACACCTTC
CASRSVGGDYGYTF
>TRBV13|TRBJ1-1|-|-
TGTGCCAGCAGCTTAGGTGTGGGGACTGAAGCTTTCTTT
CASSLGVGTEAFF
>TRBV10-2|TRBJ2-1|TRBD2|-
TGCGCCAGCAGTGATCCTGCAGGGAGGGATGAGCAGTTCTTC
CASSDPAGRDEQFF
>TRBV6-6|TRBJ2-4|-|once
TGTGCCAGCAGTTACGTACGAGCGGACATTCAGTACTTC
CASSYVRADIQYF
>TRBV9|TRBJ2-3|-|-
TGTGCCAGCAGCGTAGATAGCGGAGATACGCAGTATTTT
CASSVDSGDTQYF
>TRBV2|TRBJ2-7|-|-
TGTGCCAGCTTCCATGGGACTTCCCCTCCCTACGAGCAGTACTTC
CASFHGTSPPYEQYF
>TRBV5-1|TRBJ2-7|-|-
TGCGCCAGCAGCTTCGACAGAACCTACGAGCAGTACTTC
CASSFDRTYEQYF
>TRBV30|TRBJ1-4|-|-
TGTGCCTGGAGCCTGGGGGCAGGGGAAGAAAAACTGTTTTTT
CAWSLGAGEEKLFF
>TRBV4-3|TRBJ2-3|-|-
TGCGCCAGCAGACCCTATGGGGGTGGGGGTATCGCAGATACGCAGTATTTT
CASRPYGGGGIADTQYF
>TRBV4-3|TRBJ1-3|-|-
TGCGCCAGCAGCCAAGAGAGGGGCCCTGAACCTGGAAACACCATATATTTT
CASSQERGPEPGNTIYF
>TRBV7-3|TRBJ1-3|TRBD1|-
TGTGCCAGCAGCTGTCAGGGACAGGATGGAAACACCATATATTTT
CASSCQGQDGNTIYF
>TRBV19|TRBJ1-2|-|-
TGTGCCAGTAGTATCACGGGGATAGGGCGGTATGGCTACACCTTC
CASSITGIGRYGYTF
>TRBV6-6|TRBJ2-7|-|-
TGTGCCAGCAGTTTCGGAACCTACGAGCAGTACTTC
CASSFGTYEQYF
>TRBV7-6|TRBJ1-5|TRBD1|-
TGTGCCAGCAGCCGCGGAGGGGGCGGGCAGCCCCAGCATTTT
CASSRGGGGQPQHF
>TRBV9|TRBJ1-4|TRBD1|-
TGTGCCAGCAGCGCGACAGGGATTGATGAAAAACTGTTTTTT
CASSATGIDEKLFF
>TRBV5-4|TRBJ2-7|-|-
TGTGCCAGCAGCTTGTGGCAGGCCGGCGAGCAGTACTTC
CASSLWQAGEQYF
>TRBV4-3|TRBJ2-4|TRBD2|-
TGCGCCAGCAGCCAAGATCGGACTAGCGGGGGGCCCGGTATTCAGTACTTC
CASSQDRTSGGPGIQYF
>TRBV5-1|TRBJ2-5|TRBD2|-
TGCGCCAGCAGCTTGCTCCTCGGGGGGGCGGAAGAGACCCAGTACTTC
CASSLLLGGAEETQYF
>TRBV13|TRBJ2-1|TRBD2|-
TGTGCCAGCCAAACTAGCGGGGAATACAATGAGCAGTTCTTC
CASQTSGEYNEQFF